This TCR beta chain was sequenced in a study of spatial heterogeneity in lung cancer. Time point defined: sample taken at primary tumor resection. TCRdb used MiXCR to reprocess the 5' RACE reads, holding one entry per CDR3 protein. Of tens of thousands of distinct CDR3 sequences in the sample, approximately 6.3% were seen once. This clonotype was counted many times. This specimen consisted of PBMCs, obtained at surgery. The TCR originated in a female donor with early-stage non-small cell lung cancer.

In DNA, the CDR3 is TGCAGTGCTAGACTCGCGCCCTACGAGCAGTACTTC. This sequence encodes CSARLAPYEQYF. The chain has TRBV20-1 and TRBJ2-7, with D unclear. The V end was cut by 2 bases, the J end by 2 bases, with 7 bases between. The CDR3 consists of 12 residues. Germline CDR1 DFQATT, CDR2 SNEGSKA (reference sequence).